The clone carrying this T cell receptor (beta chain) was picked up a small number of times. Its cognate antigen is unknown. In germline, CDR1 is MGHDK, CDR2 SYGVNS. CDR3 length: 12 residues. Trimming took off 3 bases at V and 7 bases at J, with 9 bases between the two ends. This sample is part of a study of beta chain features in type 1 diabetes. Study-wide findings and caveats: Among all four CD4+ subsets, Type 1 diabetes patients had TCRB CDR3s that were moderately but significantly shorter.

Since all of the isolated RNA was reverse transcribed, expressed TCRB transcripts were what got sequenced. About 3.4 million reads per sample on average were obtained from naive, central memory and regulatory T cell samples. Libraries were prepared by immunoSEQ multiplex PCR; TCRdb keeps only in-frame clonotypes and omits some of them. The sample has 640,000 or so clones, 11% to 15% seen once. This chain joins TRBV25-1 and TRBJ1-1, with D uncertain. Sequencing used naive CD4+ T cells from blood. This receptor was identified in a man younger than 35 with type 1 diabetes. The CDR3 region is CASSEWGFEAFF. CDR3 nucleotide sequence: TGTGCCAGCAGTGAGTGGGGATTTGAAGCTTTCTTT. Using reference TRBV25-1 and TRBJ1-1 for the parts outside the CDR3, the full variable domain is EADIYQTPRYLVIGTGKKITLECSQTMGHDKMYWYQQDPGMELHLIHYSYGVNSTEKGDLSSESTVSRIRTEHFPLTLESARPSHTSQYLCASSEWGFEAFFGQGTRLTVV.